This TCR beta chain was retrieved from a study of T cells in narcolepsy. At the level of the study: Patients with NT1 or NT2 and healthy control donors were enrolled.

As concerns this clone: Its antigen is not identified.

Germline V lookup: CDR1 SGHVS, CDR2 FNYEAQ. The CDR3 sequence is 15 residues long. The V end was cut by 5 bases, the J end by 6 bases, with 19 bases between. Study-level findings and limits: Reportedly, autoreactive clonotypes were serially detected in patients' blood but not controls'.

The method was immunoSEQ multiplex PCR; TCRdb's version includes in-frame clones alone and lacks a portion of them. Of over 15,000 clones listed, roughly 87% are singletons. The J gene is TRBJ1-1, the V gene TRBV7-6, with D possibly matching TRBD1 (6 bases). The source is a human donor in good health. The sample was memory (CD45RA-) CD4+ T cells from blood. CDR3 sequence: CASSRAGATNAEAFF. As DNA, the CDR3 is TGTGCCAGCAGCAGGGCAGGGGCCACTAACGCTGAAGCTTTCTTT.